These T cell receptor beta chains were read from a single sample in a study of T-cell memory formation after mild COVID-19. TCRdb processed the 5' RACE reads anew with MiXCR; each CDR3 protein has one entry. Of fewer than 300,000 distinct CDR3 sequences listed, approximately 19% are singletons. What was sequenced was PBMCs or a T cell subset sorted from them (not recorded which). The receptors were sampled from a man between 18 and 35 years old who had mild COVID-19 (a few samples of this study predate the infection). Cell type and time point are not known. CDR3s include the opening cysteine and the closing phenylalanine or tryptophan. The order of the fields is V gene, D gene, J gene, clone size, CDR3 protein, CDR3 DNA. A D gene is named only where the DNA matches it firmly. Some rows have no size entry. The others give once, few or many, or a class for an expanded clone.

TRBV4-3,TRBD2,TRBJ2-1,many,CASSQGVAGGYNEQFF,TGCGCCAGCAGCCAAGGGGTAGCGGGGGGGTACAATGAGCAGTTCTTC
TRBV4-3,NA,TRBJ2-2,NA,CASSQEKGLSSFPNTGELFF,TGCGCCAGCAGCCAAGAAAAGGGACTTAGCTCCTTCCCGAACACCGGGGAGCTGTTTTTT
TRBV7-6,TRBD1,TRBJ1-5,few,CASSPGQGHSNQPQHF,TGTGCCAGCAGCCCCGGACAGGGGCACAGCAATCAGCCCCAGCATTTT
TRBV20-1,NA,TRBJ1-1,NA,CSARELLQGSGTEAFF,TGCAGTGCTAGAGAGCTCCTACAGGGTTCCGGGACTGAAGCTTTCTTT
TRBV25-1,NA,TRBJ1-1,few,CASSEGHRGTEAFF,TGTGCCAGCAGTGAGGGGCACCGGGGGACTGAAGCTTTCTTT
TRBV11-2,TRBD1,TRBJ1-6,NA,CASSLGRQGLNSPLHF,TGTGCCAGCAGCTTGGGCCGACAGGGTCTTAATTCACCCCTCCACTTT
TRBV2,TRBD1,TRBJ2-1,few,CASSERRDRRINEQFF,TGTGCCAGCAGTGAACGACGGGACAGGAGAATAAATGAGCAGTTCTTC
TRBV4-1,TRBD1,TRBJ2-7,many,CASSRPGQGPSRPYEQYF,TGCGCCAGCAGCCGACCGGGACAGGGGCCTAGTCGACCTTACGAGCAGTACTTC
TRBV13,NA,TRBJ2-3,NA,CASSWRGADTQYF,TGTGCCAGCAGCTGGAGAGGCGCAGATACGCAGTATTTT
TRBV29-1,NA,TRBJ1-1,NA,CSVTRTWGGTEAFF,TGCAGCGTGACCCGAACGTGGGGGGGCACTGAAGCTTTCTTT
TRBV20-1,NA,TRBJ1-4,NA,CSARDSLYEKLFF,TGCAGTGCTAGGGACAGCCTTTATGAAAAACTGTTTTTT
TRBV2,NA,TRBJ2-1,NA,CASSGRSRLNHNEQFF,TGTGCCAGCAGTGGTCGCAGCCGTCTAAATCACAATGAGCAGTTCTTC
TRBV5-1,NA,TRBJ1-1,few,CASSSPAAHTEAFF,TGCGCCAGCAGCTCCCCGGCAGCCCACACTGAAGCTTTCTTT
TRBV6-2/TRBV6-3,NA,TRBJ1-5,few,CASSRTLSNQPQHF,TGTGCCAGCAGTCGGACTCTTAGCAATCAGCCCCAGCATTTT
TRBV7-2,TRBD1,TRBJ2-6,many,CASSGRDRGTGANVLTF,TGTGCCAGCAGCGGCCGGGACAGGGGTACAGGGGCCAACGTCCTGACTTTC
TRBV9,TRBD1,TRBJ1-2,NA,CASSVGTGIGYTF,TGTGCCAGCAGCGTCGGGACAGGGATCGGCTACACCTTC
TRBV7-2,NA,TRBJ2-3,many,CASSFQVPDTQYF,TGTGCCAGCAGCTTTCAGGTCCCTGATACGCAGTATTTT
TRBV5-1,TRBD1,TRBJ1-1,few,CASSRGQLDTEAFF,TGCGCCAGCAGCAGGGGGCAGTTGGACACTGAAGCTTTCTTT
TRBV5-1,TRBD1,TRBJ1-6,NA,CASSLDRGDNSPLHF,TGCGCCAGCAGCTTGGACAGGGGGGATAATTCACCCCTCCACTTT
TRBV29-1,NA,TRBJ2-3,few,CSVPQGGGDTQYF,TGCAGCGTACCCCAGGGCGGAGGAGATACGCAGTATTTT
TRBV20-1,NA,TRBJ2-3,many,CSALVGRADTQYF,TGCAGTGCCCTGGTAGGGCGGGCAGATACGCAGTATTTT
TRBV12-3/TRBV12-4,TRBD1,TRBJ2-7,few,CASSLVGQGFYEQYF,TGTGCCAGCAGTTTAGTGGGACAGGGCTTCTACGAGCAGTACTTC
TRBV10-3,TRBD2,TRBJ2-2,few,CASRLAGAQNTGELFF,TGTGCCAGCAGACTAGCGGGGGCCCAGAACACCGGGGAGCTGTTTTTT
TRBV7-3,NA,TRBJ2-1,few,CASSQTGLEDEQFF,TGTGCCAGCAGCCAGACAGGCTTGGAGGATGAGCAGTTCTTC
TRBV12-3/TRBV12-4,TRBD1,TRBJ1-2,NA,CASSWTGEGYTF,TGTGCCAGCAGTTGGACAGGGGAAGGCTACACCTTC
TRBV24-1,TRBD1,TRBJ2-2,once,CATSDPGGAAGELFF,TGTGCCACCAGTGATCCAGGGGGCGCCGCCGGGGAGCTGTTTTTT
TRBV15,NA,TRBJ1-1,few,CATSRGREWTEAFF,TGTGCCACCAGCAGAGGGAGGGAATGGACTGAAGCTTTCTTT
TRBV7-8,TRBD1,TRBJ1-1,few,CASSRQGVGNTEAFF,TGTGCCAGCAGCCGACAGGGAGTGGGGAACACTGAAGCTTTCTTT
TRBV29-1,TRBD1,TRBJ2-3,few,CSARGSLTDTQYF,TGCAGCGCCAGGGGGAGCCTCACAGATACGCAGTATTTT
TRBV6-1,TRBD1,TRBJ2-5,NA,CASKVDRAETQYF,TGTGCCAGCAAAGTGGACAGGGCGGAGACCCAGTACTTC
TRBV7-6,NA,TRBJ2-3,few,CASSHRHPALTRDTQYF,TGTGCCAGCAGCCATAGACACCCGGCCCTGACAAGGGATACGCAGTATTTT
TRBV12-3/TRBV12-4,NA,TRBJ1-5,NA,CASSRGYSNQPQHF,TGTGCCAGCAGTAGAGGGTATAGCAATCAGCCCCAGCATTTT
TRBV7-2,NA,TRBJ2-4,NA,CASSFGPGAKNIQYF,NA
TRBV2,TRBD2,TRBJ2-1,few,CATYRGGLYNEQFF,TGTGCCACCTACCGGGGGGGTCTCTACAATGAGCAGTTCTTC
TRBV11-2,NA,TRBJ2-7,many,CASTSIGRVNSYEQYF,TGTGCCAGCACCTCAATCGGACGGGTCAACTCCTACGAGCAGTACTTC
TRBV7-3,NA,TRBJ2-2,NA,CASSPGPRTGELFF,TGTGCCAGCAGCCCGGGACCGCGCACCGGGGAGCTGTTTTTT
TRBV7-2,TRBD1,TRBJ2-3,few,CASSRTGGEDTQYF,TGTGCCAGCAGTAGGACAGGGGGCGAGGATACGCAGTATTTT
TRBV7-9,NA,TRBJ2-1,NA,CASSSPGTEQFF,TGTGCCAGCAGCTCCCCCGGGACTGAGCAGTTCTTC
TRBV4-3,NA,TRBJ2-2,NA,CASSQVSPNTGELFF,TGCGCCAGCAGCCAAGTCTCACCGAACACCGGGGAGCTGTTTTTT
TRBV3-1,TRBD1,TRBJ2-7,NA,CASSQFVGTGGNEQYF,TGTGCCAGCAGCCAATTTGTCGGGACAGGGGGCAACGAGCAGTACTTC
TRBV9,NA,TRBJ2-2,few,CASSRGTSPNTGELFF,TGTGCCAGCAGCCGAGGGACATCTCCGAACACCGGGGAGCTGTTTTTT
TRBV29-1,NA,TRBJ2-1,NA,CSVGGYTEQFF,TGCAGCGTCGGAGGCTACACTGAGCAGTTCTTC
TRBV19,NA,TRBJ2-3,few,CASSLAAATSTDTQYF,TGTGCCAGTAGTCTTGCGGCTGCAACTAGCACAGATACGCAGTATTTT
TRBV29-1,NA,TRBJ1-1,NA,CSVESGSRTEAFF,TGCAGCGTTGAATCCGGGTCGCGGACTGAAGCTTTCTTT
TRBV6-2/TRBV6-3,NA,TRBJ2-5,few,CASSGRAPWETQYF,TGTGCCAGCTCGGGCAGGGCGCCCTGGGAGACCCAGTACTTC
TRBV7-2,NA,TRBJ2-5,NA,CASTSRGAVVETQYF,TGTGCCAGCACCTCCCGGGGGGCCGTGGTGGAGACCCAGTACTTC
TRBV2,TRBD2,TRBJ2-7,few,CASSERGYEQYF,TGTGCCAGCAGCGAGCGGGGGTACGAGCAGTACTTC
TRBV28,NA,TRBJ1-3,many,CASSLGGASGNTIYF,TGTGCCAGCAGTTTAGGTGGGGCCTCTGGAAACACCATATATTTT
TRBV12-3/TRBV12-4,NA,TRBJ1-3,many,CASSLMGNTIYF,TGTGCCAGCAGTTTGATGGGGAACACCATATATTTT
TRBV3-1,NA,TRBJ1-5,NA,CASSQAQGSNQPQHF,TGTGCCAGCAGCCAAGCTCAGGGTAGCAATCAGCCCCAGCATTTT